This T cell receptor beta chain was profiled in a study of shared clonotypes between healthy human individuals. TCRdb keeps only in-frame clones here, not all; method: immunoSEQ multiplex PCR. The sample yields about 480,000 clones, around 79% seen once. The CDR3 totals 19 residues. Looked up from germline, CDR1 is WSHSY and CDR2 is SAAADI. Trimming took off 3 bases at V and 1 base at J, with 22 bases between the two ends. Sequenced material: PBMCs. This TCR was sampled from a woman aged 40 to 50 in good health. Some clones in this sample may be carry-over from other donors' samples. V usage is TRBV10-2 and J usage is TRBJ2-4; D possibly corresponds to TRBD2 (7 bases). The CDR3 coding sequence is TGCGCCAGCAGTGATCCGAGTGCGGCGGGGGCTACGGCCAAAAACATTCAGTACTTC. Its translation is CASSDPSAAGATAKNIQYF.